Listed here are 29 T cell receptor beta chains from one sample, sequenced in a study of cytomegalovirus exposure and HLA in healthy donors (dated by TCRdb to the late 2010s). Libraries came from the immunoSEQ multiplex PCR assay. For the multiplex PCR, a mixture combining 60 forward primers for TCR Vbeta segments and 13 reverse primers for TCR Jbeta segments was used. Sourced from immuneACCESS, this table was stored by TCRdb with only in-frame sequences that have V and J called. A share of the clones is absent; for the studies checked, an unresolved V gene accounts for under half, and the remainder has no known explanation. This sample is represented by 150,000 to 200,000 clones; around 75% of them were singletons. The ten biggest clones cover less than 2% of the sample. Sample: PBMCs. These receptors were obtained from a woman aged 25-40 years in good health and CMV-seronegative.

V and J are TRBV10-1 and TRBJ2-7, with 9 bases that match TRBD1. V shed 3 bases, J shed 5 bases, and the junction held 8 bases outside the gene matches. This CDR3 is 15 amino acids long. Germline V gene lookup returns CDR1 WNHNN and CDR2 SYGVQD (reference sequence). CDR3 loop: CASSEFSDRGDEQYF. DNA for the CDR3: TGCGCCAGCAGTGAATTTTCGGACAGGGGCGACGAGCAGTACTTC.

The sample holds a few counts of this clone. The rearrangement links TRBV29-1 to TRBJ2-3, with D tentatively TRBD1 (6 bases). Germline V gene lookup returns CDR1 SQVTM and CDR2 ANQGSEA. There are 11 residues in the CDR3. V lost 5 bases, J lost 6 bases, and 9 bases lay in between. The CDR3 here is CSVKTGDTQYF. CDR3 DNA sequence: TGCAGCGTTAAAACAGGGGATACGCAGTATTTT.

This clone has a handful of counts. The chain couples TRBV7-2 to TRBJ2-3, with D possibly TRBD1 on 6 matching bases. This CDR3 is built from 18 residues. From germline, CDR1 is SGHTA and CDR2 FQGNSA. Trimming took off 5 bases at V and 0 bases at J, with 21 bases between the two ends. The CDR3 reads CASSPRGKRGASTDTQYF. The CDR3 coding sequence is TGTGCCAGCAGCCCGAGGGGGAAACGGGGAGCTAGCACAGATACGCAGTATTTT. Based on the CDR3 plus reference TRBV7-2 and TRBJ2-3, the full variable domain is GAGVSQSPSNKVTEKGKDVELRCDPISGHTALYWYRQSLGQGLEFLIYFQGNSAPDKSGLPSDRFSAERTGGSVSTLTIQRTQQEDSAVYLCASSPRGKRGASTDTQYFGPGTRLTVL.

The chain uses TRBV15 and TRBJ2-2, with 9 nucleotides matching TRBD2. The junction had 4 bases not matched to a gene; V was cut back by 1 base and J by 7 bases. Germline V gene data show CDR1 as LNHNV and CDR2 as YYDKDF (reference sequence). There are 15 residues in the CDR3. The CDR3, as DNA: TGTGCCACCAGCAGAGCGGGACTAGCAAACGGGGAGCTGTTTTTT. This sequence encodes CATSRAGLANGELFF.

V gene TRBV13 combines with J gene TRBJ2-1; possibly TRBD2 for D (6 bases). From germline, CDR1 is PRHDT and CDR2 FYEKMQ (reference sequence). This CDR3 region has 20 residues. V shed 5 bases and J shed 1 base, with 27 bases lying between them. This chain's CDR3 is CASSLKIPGGLIRSYNEQFF. The CDR3 bases are TGTGCCAGCAGCCTGAAGATCCCCGGGGGTTTAATAAGGTCCTACAATGAGCAGTTCTTC. The complete variable domain, with remaining parts taken from reference TRBV13 and TRBJ2-1, reads AAGVIQSPRHLIKEKRETATLKCYPIPRHDTVYWYQQGPGQDPQFLISFYEKMQSDKGSIPDRFSAQQFSDYHSELNMSSLELGDSALYFCASSLKIPGGLIRSYNEQFFGPGTRLTVL.

The chain combines TRBV19 with TRBJ1-1; D is ambiguous. V lost 1 base to trimming and J lost 3 bases, with 9 bases between them. Germline V CDR1 and CDR2: LNHDA, SQIVND (reference sequence). The CDR3 length is 14 residues. The CDR3 loop reads CASSIAGFDTEAFF. CDR3 sequence (DNA): TGTGCCAGTAGTATAGCGGGTTTTGACACTGAAGCTTTCTTT. The full variable domain, its missing parts supplied by reference TRBV19 and TRBJ1-1, is DGGITQSPKYLFRKEGQNVTLSCEQNLNHDAMYWYRQDPGQGLRLIYYSQIVNDFQKGDIAEGYSVSREKKESFPLTVTSAQKNPTAFYLCASSIAGFDTEAFFGQGTRLTVV.

The V gene is TRBV9, the J gene TRBJ1-2; D gene uncertain. Germline V gene data show CDR1 as SGDLS and CDR2 as YYNGEE. CDR3 size: 11 residues. V dropped 2 bases and J dropped 9 bases, with 8 bases sitting between them. CDR3 loop: CASSVRGSYTF. The CDR3 DNA reads TGTGCCAGCAGCGTTCGCGGGAGCTACACCTTC.

The chain employs TRBV29-1 and TRBJ2-3, with 12 bases matching TRBD2. The V gene end was trimmed by 5 bases and the J gene end by 3 bases; junction bases not matched to a gene: 21. Germline V gene lookup returns CDR1 SQVTM and CDR2 ANQGSEA. CDR3 length: 20 residues. This CDR3 reads CSVLPGSLASGGEPTDTQYF. As DNA, the CDR3 is TGCAGCGTTCTACCAGGGAGCCTAGCTAGCGGGGGGGAGCCTACAGATACGCAGTATTTT.

The chain is built from TRBV7-3 and TRBJ2-1; tentatively, D is TRBD2 (6 bases). Germline V gene data show CDR1 as SGHTA and CDR2 as FQGTGA. This CDR3 comprises 15 residues. The V gene lost 4 bases and the J gene lost 1 base, with 11 bases spanning the gap. As DNA, the CDR3 is TGTGCCAGCAGCTCCCCGGGGGAATCCTACAATGAGCAGTTCTTC. The encoded protein is CASSSPGESYNEQFF.

Remarks on this clone: Other DNA sequences in this specimen translate into the identical CDR3. The rearrangement links TRBV30 to TRBJ2-5; a possible D gene is TRBD2 (5 bases). V dropped 2 bases and J dropped 5 bases, with 9 bases sitting between them. Germline CDR1 is GTSNPN and CDR2 is SVGIG (reference sequence). The CDR3 has 12 residues. CDR3 protein: CAWSSGFETQYF. The CDR3 DNA reads TGTGCCTGGAGTTCGGGGTTTGAGACCCAGTACTTC. The whole variable domain, filled in from reference TRBV30 and TRBJ2-5, reads SQTIHQWPATLVQPVGSPLSLECTVEGTSNPNLYWYRQAAGRGLQLLFYSVGIGQISSEVPQNLSASRPQDRQFILSSKKLLLSDSGFYLCAWSSGFETQYFGPGTRLLVL.

This chain links TRBV5-6 with TRBJ2-2; 12 nucleotides align to TRBD2. V was pared by 5 bases and J by 2 bases, with 7 bases of the junction left unmatched. The CDR3 length is 17 residues. Germline V CDR1 and CDR2: SGHDT, YYEEEE. CDR3 in amino acids: CASSKTSGSLNTGELFF. CDR3 coding DNA: TGTGCCAGCAGTAAGACTAGCGGGAGCCTAAACACCGGGGAGCTGTTTTTT. Variable domain in full (rest from reference TRBV5-6 and TRBJ2-2): DAGVTQSPTHLIKTRGQQVTLRCSPKSGHDTVSWYQQALGQGPQFIFQYYEEEERQRGNFPDRFSGHQFPNYSSELNVNALLLGDSALYLCASSKTSGSLNTGELFFGEGSRLTVL.

The chain joins TRBV18 to TRBJ2-3, with 8 nucleotides matching TRBD1. The V segment lost 3 bases and the J segment 3 bases; nucleotides outside the gene matches: 8. This CDR3 has 16 amino acids. Germline loops: CDR1 KGHSH, CDR2 LQKENI. In DNA form, the CDR3 reads TGTGCCAGCTCACCCCCCAGGACAGGGCAAACAGATACGCAGTATTTT. As protein: CASSPPRTGQTDTQYF. Full variable domain (remainder filled in from reference TRBV18 and TRBJ2-3): NAGVMQNPRHLVRRRGQEARLRCSPMKGHSHVYWYRQLPEEGLKFMVYLQKENIIDESGMPKERFSAEFPKEGPSILRIQQVVRGDSAAYFCASSPPRTGQTDTQYFGPGTRLTVL.

This clone was detected once. V and J are TRBV4-1 and TRBJ2-2, with TRBD1 matching 9 bases. V shed 5 bases and J 7 bases; nucleotides not matched to a gene: 5. The CDR3 length is 14 residues. Germline V gives CDR1 MGHRA, CDR2 YSYEKL. Here the CDR3 reads CASSAQGAGGELFF. The CDR3, as DNA: TGCGCCAGCAGCGCACAGGGGGCCGGCGGGGAGCTGTTTTTT.

The CDR3, as DNA: TGTGCCAGCGCACGACCGGGAGAGAACACTGAAGCTTTCTTT. It codes for CASARPGENTEAFF. The chain links TRBV7-9 to TRBJ1-1; no clear D gene. CDR1 and CDR2 (germline): SEHNR, FQNEAQ (reference sequence). The CDR3 is 14 residues long. Trimming took off 8 bases at V and 1 base at J, with 14 bases between the two ends.

J is TRBJ2-3 and V is TRBV30, with 8 bases matching TRBD2. The V segment lost 2 bases and the J segment 2 bases; nucleotides outside the gene matches: 6. CDR3 length: 15 amino acids. The germline V gene has CDR1 GTSNPN and CDR2 SVGIG (reference sequence). CDR3 protein: CAWSSSGSVTDTQYF. DNA for the CDR3: TGTGCCTGGAGTTCAAGCGGGAGTGTCACAGATACGCAGTATTTT.

This clone occurred a few times. The rearrangement joins TRBV9 to TRBJ2-1; 12 bases fit TRBD2. V gave up 4 bases and J gave up 4 bases; unmatched junction bases: 3. This CDR3 is built from 15 residues. CDR1 is SGDLS, CDR2 YYNGEE, per germline. The CDR3 DNA follows: TGTGCCAGCAGCCTAGCGGGGGGGCGTTACAATGAGCAGTTCTTC. This translates into CASSLAGGRYNEQFF. Variable domain in full (rest from reference TRBV9 and TRBJ2-1): DSGVTQTPKHLITATGQRVTLRCSPRSGDLSVYWYQQSLDQGLQFLIQYYNGEERAKGNILERFSAQQFPDLHSELNLSSLELGDSALYFCASSLAGGRYNEQFFGPGTRLTVL.

This chain uses TRBV10-2 with TRBJ2-2; 9 nucleotides align to TRBD1. There are 14 residues in the CDR3. CDR1 is WSHSY and CDR2 is SAAADI in the germline V gene. J gave up 1 base and V 9 bases, and 3 bases lay outside the gene matches. The CDR3 reads CASTGGRNTGELFF. The CDR3 nucleotides are TGCGCCAGTACAGGGGGCCGGAACACCGGGGAGCTGTTTTTT.

The rearrangement links TRBV4-2 to TRBJ2-7; D might be TRBD1 (6 bases). This CDR3 is built from 16 residues. Germline CDR1 and CDR2: LGHNA and YNFKEQ. V shed 0 bases and J shed 0 bases, with 12 bases lying between them. CDR3 residues: CASSQDLGQYSYEQYF. In DNA, the CDR3 is TGTGCCAGCAGCCAAGATCTAGGACAGTACTCCTACGAGCAGTACTTC.

The chain joins TRBV5-8 to TRBJ2-7; a possible D gene is TRBD1 (5 bases). Trimming stripped 2 bases from V and 4 bases from J, with 7 bases between. Germline lookup yields CDR1 SGHTS and CDR2 YDEGEE. The CDR3 length is 12 residues. CDR3 region: CASSFQGYEQYF. The CDR3, as DNA: TGTGCCAGCAGCTTCCAGGGATACGAGCAGTACTTC.

Comment on this clone: The junction does not match germline at one end; this may be a read error. This chain joins TRBV7-6 and TRBJ1-2, with D uncertain. The CDR3 has 13 residues. Germline-derived CDR1 and CDR2 are SGHVS and FNYEAQ. CDR3 nucleotide sequence: TGTGCCAGCAGTTTAGACGGGGACTATGGCTACACCTTC. It is translated as CASSLDGDYGYTF.

In this sample, this clone turned up once. The CDR3 loop reads CASSNRIAGAADEQFF. Here the CDR3 DNA reads TGTGCCAGCAGCAACAGAATAGCGGGAGCGGCGGATGAGCAGTTCTTC. The gene calls are TRBV7-6 and TRBJ2-1, with TRBD2 matching 9 bases. Per germline, CDR1 SGHVS and CDR2 FNYEAQ. This CDR3 contains 16 residues. J gave up 8 bases and V 5 bases, and 13 bases lay outside the gene matches.

This sequence joins TRBV5-1 and TRBJ2-7; 8 bases agree with TRBD1. Germline trimming cut 5 bases from V and 0 bases from J; bases unmatched to any gene: 4. Germline V gives CDR1 SGHRS, CDR2 YFSETQ. This CDR3 is built from 14 residues. The CDR3 coding sequence is TGCGCCAGCAGAGATGACAGGGGCTCCTACGAGCAGTACTTC. Its translation: CASRDDRGSYEQYF.

The chain combines TRBV7-9 with TRBJ1-2; TRBD1 matches 7 bases. CDR1 is SEHNR and CDR2 is FQNEAQ in the germline V gene (reference sequence). J was trimmed by 8 bases and V by 4 bases; bases with no gene match: 10. The CDR3 totals 14 residues. CDR3 nucleotide sequence: TGTGCCAGCAGCTCCGGACAGGAACCTAGCGGCTACACCTTC. Translation: CASSSGQEPSGYTF.

The chain combines TRBV5-1 with TRBJ1-5; D is possibly TRBD1 (5 bases). Trimming took 0 bases from V and 6 from J, leaving 13 bases between them. Germline values: CDR1 SGHRS, CDR2 YFSETQ. The CDR3 spans 15 residues. The CDR3 here is CASSLGAGQGQPQHF. CDR3 nucleotide sequence: TGCGCCAGCAGCTTGGGAGCAGGGCAGGGTCAGCCCCAGCATTTT. The whole variable domain, filled in from reference TRBV5-1 and TRBJ1-5, reads KAGVTQTPRYLIKTRGQQVTLSCSPISGHRSVSWYQQTPGQGLQFLFEYFSETQRNKGNFPGRFSGRQFSNSRSEMNVSTLELGDSALYLCASSLGAGQGQPQHFGDGTRLSIL.

This rearrangement joins TRBV7-2 to TRBJ2-4; 9 nucleotides agree with TRBD1. Germline V gene sequence: CDR1 SGHTA, CDR2 FQGNSA. V was clipped by 3 bases and J by 15 bases; unmatched bases: 12. The CDR3 totals 14 residues. The CDR3 DNA is TGTGCCAGCAGCTTGGGTGGGACAGGGAACGTTCGGTACTTC. Residues: CASSLGGTGNVRYF.

The genes are TRBV6-5 and TRBJ1-4; D not certain. The CDR3 is made up of 16 amino acids. Germline loops: CDR1 MNHEY, CDR2 SVGAGI. V shed 2 bases and J shed 4 bases, with 14 bases lying between them. CDR3: CASSYDIARRNEKLFF. CDR3 in DNA: TGTGCCAGCAGTTACGATATCGCCAGGCGTAATGAAAAACTGTTTTTT.

A word on this clone: An end of the junction differs from the germline gene, which may be a read error. Other DNA sequences in the sample encode the same CDR3. The chain links TRBV5-4 to TRBJ1-3; a weak D match, TRBD1 (6 bases). This CDR3 comprises 16 residues. In germline, CDR1 is SGHNT, CDR2 YYREEE (reference sequence). Here the CDR3 reads CASSLAGTQYGNTIYF. Here the CDR3 DNA reads TGTGCCAGCAGCTTGGCTGGGACACAATATGGAAACACCATATACTTT. Full variable domain (missing parts from reference TRBV5-4 and TRBJ1-3): ETGVTQSPTHLIKTRGQQVTLRCSSQSGHNTVSWYQQALGQGPQFIFQYYREEENGRGNFPPRFSGLQFPNYSSELNVNALELDDSALYLCASSLAGTQYGNTIYFGEGSWLTVV.

This chain connects TRBV30 to TRBJ1-2; 7 bases align to TRBD1. The CDR3 has 13 amino acids. The trim removed 2 bases at V and 8 bases at J, leaving 8 bases unmatched. Germline V gene data show CDR1 as GTSNPN and CDR2 as SVGIG (reference sequence). The chain's CDR3 is CAWSKGQNFGYTF. In DNA form, the CDR3 reads TGTGCCTGGAGTAAGGGACAGAACTTCGGCTACACCTTC.

The gene calls are TRBV5-1 and TRBJ2-1; perhaps TRBD1 as D (6 bases). Looked up from germline, CDR1 is SGHRS and CDR2 is YFSETQ. The CDR3 is made up of 13 amino acids. V lost 2 bases and J lost 6, with 9 bases in between. This chain's CDR3 is CASSFNRVNEQFF. DNA of the CDR3: TGCGCCAGCAGCTTTAACAGGGTCAATGAGCAGTTCTTC.